A single sample gave rise to the 25 T cell receptor beta chains below, sequenced in a study of a mutant IDH1 vaccine in newly diagnosed glioma. Indicated time point: baseline, week 1 (first vaccination visit). Treatment here: pre-vaccination baseline after standard-of-care therapy. Profiling relied on immunoSEQ multiplex PCR, and the TCRdb table lists in-frame clones only, not all of them. The sample shows around 88,000 clones, around 80% of them seen only once. Source: PBMCs, taken from a glioma patient treated with radiotherapy, temozolomide or both. The receptors were sampled from a middle-aged man with glioma.

The chain uses TRBV7-2 and TRBJ2-1, with 13 positions matching TRBD2. Per the germline V gene, CDR1 is SGHTA and CDR2 is FQGNSA. The CDR3 spans 14 residues. Losses at the gene ends were 2 bases for V and 9 bases for J; bases not matched to a gene: 1. The CDR3 DNA reads as TGTGCCAGCAGCTTAAGACTAGCGGGAGGTGAGCAGTTCTTC. Protein: CASSLRLAGGEQFF.

The chain recombines TRBV9 with TRBJ1-2; 9 bases match TRBD1. CDR1 is SGDLS, CDR2 YYNGEE, per germline. The CDR3 is 15 amino acids. After removal of 4 bases from V and 3 bases from J, the junction contained 7 bases not matched to a gene. CDR3 amino acids: CASSPRTGADYGYTF. CDR3 bases: TGTGCCAGCAGCCCCCGGACAGGGGCTGACTATGGCTACACCTTC.

The rearrangement joins TRBV4-1 to TRBJ1-2; 8 bases are shared with TRBD1. Germline trimming cut 4 bases from V and 8 bases from J; bases unmatched to any gene: 6. Germline assignment: CDR1 MGHRA and CDR2 YSYEKL. The CDR3 consists of 13 residues. The CDR3 is CASSPDRAEGYTF. For the CDR3, the DNA is TGCGCCAGCAGCCCGGACAGGGCGGAGGGCTACACCTTC.

The V gene is TRBV7-2, the J gene TRBJ2-5; a weak D match, TRBD1 (6 bases). Trimming left V 1 base short and J 1 base short, with 7 bases between. The CDR3 is 14 amino acids. The germline V gene has CDR1 SGHTA and CDR2 FQGNSA. The CDR3 DNA reads as TGTGCCAGCAGCTTAGGAGGGGGCCAAGAGACCCAGTACTTC. Amino acid sequence: CASSLGGGQETQYF. The full variable domain, completed using reference TRBV7-2 and TRBJ2-5, is GAGVSQSPSNKVTEKGKDVELRCDPISGHTALYWYRQSLGQGLEFLIYFQGNSAPDKSGLPSDRFSAERTGGSVSTLTIQRTQQEDSAVYLCASSLGGGQETQYFGPGTRLLVL.

This chain's CDR3 is CASSPTDRGLNGYTF. For the CDR3, the DNA is TGTGCCAGCTCACCCACAGACAGGGGGTTGAATGGCTACACCTTC. This chain joins TRBV18 and TRBJ1-2, with 9 bases aligning to TRBD1. The CDR3 has 15 residues. Trimming took 3 bases from V and 6 from J; bases not matched to a gene: 8. The germline CDR1 and CDR2 sequences are KGHSH and LQKENI.

The gene calls are TRBV6-8 and TRBJ2-7; no clear D gene. V dropped 5 bases and J dropped 0 bases, with 5 bases sitting between them. The CDR3 has 12 residues. Germline CDR1 reads MNHGY; CDR2 reads SAAAGT. This CDR3 is CASSRDSYEQYF. CDR3 DNA sequence: TGTGCCAGCAGTAGGGACTCCTACGAGCAGTACTTC.

The chain employs TRBV27 and TRBJ2-6, with D possibly matching TRBD2 (6 bases). The V end was cut by 7 bases, the J end by 0 bases, with 16 bases between. The CDR3 loop spans 17 amino acids. CDR1 is MNHEY, CDR2 SMNVEV, per germline (reference sequence). CDR3 residues: CASKGRQGSSGANVLTF. CDR3 DNA: TGTGCCAGCAAGGGGAGGCAGGGTAGCTCTGGGGCCAACGTCCTGACTTTC.

This chain joins TRBV7-6 and TRBJ2-5; TRBD2 is a possible D gene (5 bases). V lost 5 bases to trimming and J lost 5 bases, with 15 bases between them. The CDR3 sequence is 14 residues long. Germline CDR1 and CDR2: SGHVS and FNYEAQ. The CDR3 spells CASSPGVLRETQYF. CDR3 bases: TGTGCCAGCAGCCCCGGGGTCTTGCGTGAGACCCAGTACTTC.

This clone was detected once. J is TRBJ1-2 and V is TRBV15, with D uncertain. This CDR3 is 15 amino acids long. With 5 bases removed from V and 4 bases from J, the gap between germline ends came to 17 bases. Germline V gene lookup returns CDR1 LNHNV and CDR2 YYDKDF (reference sequence). In nucleotides, the CDR3 is TGTGCCACCAGCCCAAGGAGGGAGCGGAGCTATGGCTACACCTTC. Translated: CATSPRRERSYGYTF.

The J gene is TRBJ2-6, the V gene TRBV9, with a possible D match to TRBD1 (6 bases). CDR1 is SGDLS, CDR2 YYNGEE, per germline. Trimming took 4 bases from V and 2 from J, leaving 13 bases between them. The CDR3 extends over 16 amino acids. The CDR3 DNA reads as TGTGCCAGCAGCTTAAACAGGGACACTGGGGCCAACGTCCTGACTTTC. Residues: CASSLNRDTGANVLTF.

V gene TRBV18 combines with J gene TRBJ2-1; TRBD2 matches at 7 bases. The CDR3 has 15 residues. From germline, CDR1 is KGHSH and CDR2 LQKENI. The V gene end was trimmed by 8 bases and the J gene end by 2 bases; junction bases not matched to a gene: 9. The CDR3 DNA sequence: TGTGCCAGCCGATCCCCGGGACTAACCTACAATGAGCAGTTCTTC. Translated: CASRSPGLTYNEQFF.

The chain joins TRBV4-3 to TRBJ2-5; 10 bases are a match to TRBD1. CDR1 LGHNA and CDR2 YSLEER come from the germline V gene. Trimming removed 4 bases from V and 4 bases from J; junction bases left unmatched: 9. CDR3 length: 16 amino acids. The CDR3 reads CASSLAHRDRGETQYF. The CDR3 DNA reads as TGCGCCAGCAGCCTTGCCCACCGGGACAGGGGAGAGACCCAGTACTTC.

This chain connects TRBV2 to TRBJ1-6, with D perhaps matching TRBD1 (6 bases). Trimming left V 6 bases short and J 6 bases short, with 12 bases between. CDR1 is SNHLY and CDR2 is FYNNEI in the germline V gene. CDR3 length: 14 amino acids. CDR3 in DNA: TGTGCCAGCAGAGTGGACAGAACTAATTCACCCCTCCACTTT. Encoded protein: CASRVDRTNSPLHF. The full variable domain, completed using reference TRBV2 and TRBJ1-6, is EPEVTQTPSHQVTQMGQEVILRCVPISNHLYFYWYRQILGQKVEFLVSFYNNEISEKSEIFDDQFSVERPDGSNFTLKIRSTKLEDSAMYFCASRVDRTNSPLHFGNGTRLTVT.

The V gene is TRBV6-4, the J gene TRBJ1-2, with 7 bases lining up with TRBD1. J lost 3 bases, V lost 4 bases, and 8 bases had no gene match. Germline lookup yields CDR1 MRHNA and CDR2 SNTAGT. This CDR3 is built from 15 residues. This chain's CDR3 is CASSVEQGEHYGYTF. In DNA form, the CDR3 reads TGTGCCAGCAGTGTTGAGCAGGGGGAACACTATGGCTACACCTTC.

This clone showed up just a few times. The genes are TRBV7-6 and TRBJ1-3; D unclear. The CDR3 consists of 15 residues. Between the trimmed V and J ends, which lost 1 base and 0 bases, there was a span of 7 bases. Looked up from germline, CDR1 is SGHVS and CDR2 is FNYEAQ. The CDR3 reads CASSLGLNSGNTIYF. Written as DNA, the CDR3 is TGTGCCAGCAGCTTAGGGCTGAACTCTGGAAACACCATATATTTT.

This sequence joins TRBV5-6 and TRBJ2-2; maybe TRBD1 (6 bases). V was trimmed by 2 bases and J by 5 bases, leaving 13 bases between them. CDR1 and CDR2 from the germline V gene are SGHDT and YYEEEE. CDR3 size: 15 residues. The CDR3: CASSFLGAGTGELFF. The CDR3 nucleotides are TGTGCCAGCAGCTTTTTGGGGGCCGGAACCGGGGAGCTGTTTTTT.

The chain couples TRBV7-2 to TRBJ1-5; the match to TRBD1 covers 7 bases. The CDR3 is 16 amino acids. V shed 6 bases and J 5 bases; nucleotides not matched to a gene: 13. Germline V lookup: CDR1 SGHTA, CDR2 FQGNSA. The DNA for the CDR3 is TGTGCCAGCAGTCGGTCGACAGGGCTTGTAGATCAGCCCCAGCATTTT. This gives the protein CASSRSTGLVDQPQHF.

The gene calls are TRBV16 and TRBJ2-7; D is undetermined. CDR1 and CDR2 from the germline V gene are KGHSY and FQNENV. The CDR3 sequence is 14 residues long. The V end was cut by 0 bases, the J end by 6 bases, with 12 bases between. The CDR3 DNA follows: TGTGCCAGCAGCCAATCGGGCCGGTGGGGCGAGCAGTACTTC. It yields the protein CASSQSGRWGEQYF.

This chain joins TRBV18 and TRBJ2-1, with 7 bases identical to TRBD2. The V gene end was trimmed by 0 bases and the J gene end by 4 bases; junction bases not matched to a gene: 3. The length of the CDR3 is 15 residues. Germline V gene lookup returns CDR1 KGHSH and CDR2 LQKENI. The CDR3, as DNA: TGTGCCAGCTCACCACCGGGGGGGGGATACAATGAGCAGTTCTTC. The encoded protein is CASSPPGGGYNEQFF.

The chain couples TRBV7-9 to TRBJ1-3; TRBD1 matches at 7 bases. Germline CDR1 and CDR2: SEHNR and FQNEAQ (reference sequence). J gave up 0 bases and V 6 bases, and 5 bases lay outside the gene matches. The CDR3 sequence is 15 residues long. CDR3 in DNA: TGTGCCAGCAGGAGGGGGACAGACTCTGGAAACACCATATATTTT. Protein sequence: CASRRGTDSGNTIYF.

The J gene is TRBJ1-5, the V gene TRBV18; TRBD1 aligns across 7 bases. The trim removed 3 bases at V and 7 bases at J, leaving 15 bases unmatched. Germline V gene lookup returns CDR1 KGHSH and CDR2 LQKENI. The CDR3 extends over 17 amino acids. Here the CDR3 DNA reads TGTGCCAGCTCACCCCCAATGACGACAGGGACCGGCCAGCCCCAGCATTTT. This encodes CASSPPMTTGTGQPQHF.

V is TRBV19 and J is TRBJ1-2, with D possibly matching TRBD1 (5 bases). The V gene lost 6 bases and the J gene lost 0 bases, with 17 bases spanning the gap. The V gene's germline CDR1 is LNHDA and CDR2 SQIVND (reference sequence). The CDR3 totals 16 residues. CDR3 region: CASSSYGTPANYGYTF. Here the CDR3 DNA reads TGTGCCAGTAGCTCCTACGGGACGCCTGCTAACTATGGCTACACCTTC.

This clone was seen once. The rearrangement joins TRBV5-6 to TRBJ2-5; 8 nucleotides agree with TRBD2. Germline V gives CDR1 SGHDT, CDR2 YYEEEE. This CDR3 is built from 15 residues. V trimming: 1 base; J trimming: 4 bases; junction bases outside the gene matches: 6. CDR3 nucleotide sequence: TGTGCCAGCAGCTTGCAGCGGGAGACGAGAGAGACCCAGTACTTC. Its translation is CASSLQRETRETQYF.

The chain has TRBV30 and TRBJ2-2; 7 nucleotides match TRBD2. CDR1 is GTSNPN, CDR2 SVGIG, per germline (reference sequence). The V segment lost 4 bases and the J segment 7 bases; nucleotides outside the gene matches: 3. The CDR3 length is 12 residues. This CDR3 reads CAWTGGFGELFF. CDR3 bases: TGTGCCTGGACGGGGGGATTCGGGGAGCTGTTTTTT.

V gene TRBV27 combines with J gene TRBJ2-7; D may be TRBD1 or TRBD2 (6 bases each). Trimming removed 6 bases from V and 4 bases from J, with 16 bases in between. The CDR3 consists of 14 residues. Per germline, CDR1 MNHEY and CDR2 SMNVEV (reference sequence). Here the CDR3 reads CASRPGGGEYEQYF. CDR3 nucleotides: TGTGCCAGCAGGCCCGGGGGCGGGGAGTACGAGCAGTACTTC.